This TCR beta chain appears in the sequencing data of a study of T cell repertoires in cytomegalovirus infection. About the study: CMV infection and matching HLA type were both indicated by public TCR beta signatures. Study observations and caveats: Predominance within the ex vivo response was attributable to HLA-C-restricted CMV-specific TCR beta clonotypes.

TCRdb processed the reads anew with MiXCR; each CDR3 protein has one entry. This sample has 650,000 to 900,000 distinct CDR3 sequences, with under 35% found just once. The table lists this clonotype with many counts. Its antigen is currently unknown. There are 15 residues in the CDR3. V dropped 9 bases and J dropped 2; count of bases not matched to a gene: 6. CDR1 and CDR2 (germline): SGHVS, FQNEAQ. The receptor was derived from a human donor in good health (CMV status not recorded). Some clones in this sample may be carry-over from other donors' samples. Here the sequenced sample was cultured CD8+ T cells from PBMCs, taken from culture after CMV antigen stimulation. The V gene is TRBV7-8, the J gene TRBJ2-6; 8 bases fit TRBD2. CDR3 sequence: CASPAGGAGANVLTF. CDR3 nucleotide sequence: TGTGCCAGTCCCGCGGGGGGCGCTGGGGCCAACGTCCTGACTTTC.